This TCR beta chain was recorded in a study of shared T cell receptors in the human thymus. Data came from immunoSEQ multiplex PCR; TCRdb stores just in-frame clones and leaves some out. The data show approximately 490,000 clones, around 82% seen once. These data also featured in a second study, about human thymus T cells. That source notes: Thymus specimens were resections from corrective heart surgery.

This clonotype was obtained from a boy younger than two with a congenital heart defect. Sequenced sample: thymocytes.

In nucleotides, the CDR3 is TGTGCCAGCAGTTACTCGACTAGCGGGAGGAACAATGAGCAGTTCTTC. This translates into CASSYSTSGRNNEQFF. The chain uses TRBV6-5 and TRBJ2-1, with 13 bases lining up with TRBD2. This CDR3 spans 16 amino acids. With V trimmed by 0 bases and J by 5 bases, 1 base remained unmatched. Per the germline V gene, CDR1 is MNHEY and CDR2 is SVGAGI.